This TCR beta chain came from a study of cytomegalovirus exposure and HLA in healthy donors. Regarding the study as a whole: Later analysis reportedly placed an Asian-associated ancestry cluster below the roughly 700-donor mean in N-insertions. Indistinguishable V segments such as TRBV6-2 and TRBV6-3 were excluded. Using the classifier, cytomegalovirus status was reportedly diagnosed with high specificity and sensitivity. Analyses of presence and absence presupposed an approximately uniform sequencing depth across donors.

Primers included in the PCR were 60 Vbeta and 13 Jbeta primers. Only in-frame clones appear in the TCRdb table, and some are missing; sequencing was by immunoSEQ multiplex PCR. This table has 150,000 to 190,000 clones, roughly 80% appearing once. In its sample, this clone was seen a few times. Its antigen is unknown. Germline CDR1 and CDR2: SGHNT and YYREEE (reference sequence). Trimming shortened V by 0 bases and J by 5 bases, and 12 bases separated the two germline ends. The CDR3 totals 14 residues. This chain uses TRBV5-4 with TRBJ2-7; no definite D call. The source is a woman aged 50 to 60 in good health and CMV-seropositive. Source material: PBMCs. CDR3 region: CASSLAGSGHEQYF. CDR3 in DNA: TGTGCCAGCAGCTTGGCCGGATCAGGCCACGAGCAGTACTTC.